The clone carrying this T cell receptor (beta chain) has ten or more counts. The antigen remains undetermined. The CDR3 contains 12 residues. Germline-derived CDR1 and CDR2 are SGHRS and YFSETQ. V lost 6 bases and J lost 8, with 14 bases in between. Previously described methods and listed TCR primers produced bulk TCR libraries. TCRdb reprocessed the PCR reads via MiXCR and lists one record per CDR3 protein. There are over 600,000 distinct CDR3 sequences in the sample; just under 20% occur only once, and 0.85% to 0.9% lies in the top ten. These data come from a study of molecular identifiers for immune sequencing clone quantification. Whole-study context: Four of five RNA aliquots from approximately 20,000 or 98,000 naive CD8 T cells were sequenced.

The authors sorted naive CD8 T cells as CD8+CD4-CCR7+CD45RA+. Study-wide results and caveats: Under 1% of molecules in naive cells, but over 98% of effector molecules, belonged to clones above 20 RNA copies.

This receptor was obtained from a human donor in good health. Some libraries in this study had Jurkat cell RNA spiked in. J is TRBJ1-1 and V is TRBV5-1; no clear D. Sequenced: naive CD8+ T cells from blood, with Jurkat cell RNA spiked in. As to subset: FACS-sorted CD8+CD4-CCR7+CD45RA+ naive T cells. CDR3 nucleotides: TGCGCCAGCACACACACGGCGGGAGAAGCTTTCTTT. Its protein is CASTHTAGEAFF.